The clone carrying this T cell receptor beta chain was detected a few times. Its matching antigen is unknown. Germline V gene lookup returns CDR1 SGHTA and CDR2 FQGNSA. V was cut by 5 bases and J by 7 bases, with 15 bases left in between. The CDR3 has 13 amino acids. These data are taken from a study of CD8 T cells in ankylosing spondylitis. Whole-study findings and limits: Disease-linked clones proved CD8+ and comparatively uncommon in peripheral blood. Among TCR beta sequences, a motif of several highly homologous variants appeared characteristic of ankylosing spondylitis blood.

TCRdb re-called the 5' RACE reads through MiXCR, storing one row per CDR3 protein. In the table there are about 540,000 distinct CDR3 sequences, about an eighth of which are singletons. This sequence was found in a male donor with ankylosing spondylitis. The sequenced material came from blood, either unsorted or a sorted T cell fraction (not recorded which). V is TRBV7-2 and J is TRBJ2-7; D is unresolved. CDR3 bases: TGTGCCAGCAGCGGAGTAGGGCAAGGAGAGCAGTACTTC. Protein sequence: CASSGVGQGEQYF.